This record concerns one T cell receptor (beta chain) sequence. Its antigen is not known. The assay was immunoSEQ multiplex PCR, and TCRdb's table has in-frame clones only and misses some. The profile shows around 8,900 clones, around 84% of them singletons. The data belong to a study of T cells and Merkel cell carcinoma outcomes. The ends lost 2 bases at V and 1 base at J; junction bases unmatched: 6. The CDR3 covers 17 residues. CDR1 SEHNR and CDR2 FQNEAQ come from the germline V gene (reference sequence). Findings and caveats of the study: Repertoire plus T-cell density reportedly predicted Merkel cell carcinoma outcomes.

This chain joins TRBV7-9 and TRBJ2-2, with 8 bases matching TRBD1. The sequenced sample was tumor tissue from Merkel cell carcinoma. The sequence was collected from a human donor with Merkel cell carcinoma. The CDR3: CASSLFTGTGNTGELFF. CDR3 DNA sequence: TGTGCCAGCAGCTTATTCACCGGGACAGGGAACACCGGGGAGCTGTTTTTT. The whole variable domain, filled in from reference TRBV7-9 and TRBJ2-2, reads DTGVSQNPRHKITKRGQNVTFRCDPISEHNRLYWYRQTLGQGPEFLTYFQNEAQLEKSRLLSDRFSAERPKGSFSTLEIQRTEQGDSAMYLCASSLFTGTGNTGELFFGEGSRLTVL.